The rows below give T cell receptor beta chains drawn from one sample of a study of blood T cell repertoires in COVID-19. Libraries were prepared by immunoSEQ multiplex PCR; TCRdb keeps only in-frame clonotypes and omits some of them. The sample consists of about 270,000 clones, 82% of them appearing once. The sample consisted of peripheral blood. The receptors were sampled from a woman under 30 with acute or convalescent COVID-19. CDR3s include the opening cysteine and the closing phenylalanine or tryptophan. The D gene is left open where the match is weak. Size is stated for part of the rows, as once, few or many counts, or as a class when the clone is expanded.

CASGTGYNEKLFF,TGTGCCAGCGGGACAGGGTATAATGAAAAACTGTTTTTT,TRBV9,-,TRBJ1-4,TRBD1
CASRKGEGTVRNEQFF,TGTGCCAGCAGAAAAGGAGAGGGGACTGTGAGGAATGAGCAGTTCTTC,TRBV7-6,-,TRBJ2-1,-
CASSYSGNTEAFF,TGTGCCAGCAGCTATTCAGGTAACACTGAAGCTTTCTTT,TRBV3-1/TRBV3-2,few,TRBJ1-1,-
CASSPGTGYNEQFF,TGCGCCAGCAGTCCCGGGACAGGCTACAATGAGCAGTTCTTC,TRBV5-1,-,TRBJ2-1,TRBD1
CASSRRDRDEKLFF,TGTGCCAGCAGCCGGCGGGACAGGGATGAAAAACTGTTTTTT,TRBV7-9,-,TRBJ1-4,TRBD1
CASSLVAGGGNIQYF,TGTGCCAGCAGCTTAGTAGCGGGAGGGGGAAACATTCAGTACTTC,TRBV7-9,-,TRBJ2-4,TRBD2
CASSQDRGSYNEQFF,TGTGCTAGCAGCCAGGACAGGGGTTCCTACAATGAGCAGTTCTTC,TRBV7-7,-,TRBJ2-1,TRBD1
CAWRLGRHGGDSPLHF,TGTGCCTGGAGACTAGGTAGGCATGGTGGGGATTCACCCCTCCACTTT,TRBV30,-,TRBJ1-6,-
CASSTGTPTGELFF,TGCGCCAGCAGCACCGGGACACCCACCGGGGAGCTGTTTTTT,TRBV5-1,-,TRBJ2-2,-
CASSYLGLAAYYEQYF,TGTGCCAGCAGTTACTTAGGACTAGCGGCCTACTACGAGCAGTACTTC,TRBV6-2/TRBV6-3,-,TRBJ2-7,TRBD2
CASSITGTGAYEQYF,TGTGCCAGTAGTATAACTGGGACAGGGGCCTACGAGCAGTACTTC,TRBV19,-,TRBJ2-7,TRBD1
CASSPRRRRGSYEQYF,TGCGCCAGCAGTCCCCGAAGACGACGCGGGAGCTACGAGCAGTACTTC,TRBV23-1,-,TRBJ2-7,TRBD2
CASSSQAGSPLHF,TGTGCCAGCAGCTCCCAGGCGGGGTCACCCCTCCACTTT,TRBV7-3,-,TRBJ1-6,-
CASSPGVGVGSYEQYF,TGCGCCAGCAGCCCTGGGGTGGGAGTGGGCTCCTACGAGCAGTACTTC,TRBV4-3,-,TRBJ2-7,-
CASSLRQAGNTIYF,TGTGCCAGCAGTTTGAGACAGGCGGGAAACACCATATATTTT,TRBV28,-,TRBJ1-3,-
CSAQQTGIGATNEKLFF,TGCAGCGCCCAACAAACGGGTATAGGAGCAACTAATGAAAAACTGTTTTTT,TRBV29-1,-,TRBJ1-4,-
CASSLAGTYEQYF,TGTGCCAGCAGCTTGGCAGGCACCTACGAGCAGTACTTC,TRBV11-3,-,TRBJ2-7,-
CASTSAGYNEQFF,TGTGCCAGCACGTCGGCGGGCTACAATGAGCAGTTCTTC,TRBV3-1/TRBV3-2,-,TRBJ2-1,-
CASSLLTGGARSSGYTF,TGTGCCAGCAGTTTATTGACAGGGGGCGCACGGTCTAGCGGCTACACCTTC,TRBV27,-,TRBJ1-2,TRBD1
CASSFGQALDRYTF,TGTGCCAGCAGCTTTGGACAGGCATTGGATCGCTACACCTTC,TRBV5-6,-,TRBJ1-2,TRBD1
CASSLGRGDEAFF,TGTGCCAGCAGTTTAGGCAGGGGTGATGAAGCTTTCTTT,TRBV27,once,TRBJ1-1,-
CASMVAGGSYEQYF,TGCGCCAGCATGGTAGCGGGAGGTTCGTACGAGCAGTACTTC,TRBV5-1,-,TRBJ2-7,TRBD2
CASSLTSGGKGFTEAFF,TGTGCCAGCAGCTTAACAAGCGGAGGGAAGGGCTTCACTGAAGCTTTCTTT,TRBV7-3,-,TRBJ1-1,-
CASSVEGTGYEQYF,TGTGCCAGCAGCGTAGAAGGGACAGGGTACGAGCAGTACTTC,TRBV9,-,TRBJ2-7,TRBD1
CASSFTGTQYQETQYF,TGTGCCAGCAGCTTCACCGGGACTCAGTACCAAGAGACCCAGTACTTC,TRBV7-2,-,TRBJ2-5,-
CASSPRGENSPLHF,TGTGCCAGCTCACCACGGGGAGAAAATTCACCCCTCCACTTT,TRBV18,few,TRBJ1-6,-
CASSGPGTSGRLDEQFF,TGCGCCAGCAGCGGTCCCGGGACTAGCGGGAGGCTCGATGAGCAGTTCTTC,TRBV5-1,-,TRBJ2-1,TRBD2
CASRKQGVGETQYF,TGTGCCAGCAGGAAACAGGGGGTCGGGGAGACCCAGTACTTC,TRBV28,-,TRBJ2-5,TRBD1
CASSQYNEQFF,TGTGCCAGCAGCCAGTACAATGAGCAGTTCTTC,TRBV6-6,-,TRBJ2-1,-
CASSAGDPDRDTEAFF,TGTGCCAGCAGCGCCGGCGACCCGGACAGGGACACTGAAGCTTTCTTT,TRBV9,few,TRBJ1-1,TRBD1
CASSLTTPSFADTQYF,TGTGCCAGCAGTCTGACGACTCCCTCGTTCGCAGATACGCAGTATTTT,TRBV27,once,TRBJ2-3,-
CASSPGTSGRAGELFF,TGTGCCAGCAGCCCTGGGACTAGCGGGAGAGCCGGGGAGCTGTTTTTT,TRBV13,-,TRBJ2-2,TRBD2
CASSRRDSNEKLFF,TGTGCCAGCAGCCGCCGGGACAGTAATGAAAAACTGTTTTTT,TRBV27,-,TRBJ1-4,TRBD1
CASSQAGGAVYTQYF,TGTGCCAGCAGCCAAGCTGGGGGGGCGGTATATACGCAGTATTTT,TRBV3-1/TRBV3-2,once,TRBJ2-3,-
CASSNYQDYEQYF,TGTGCCAGCAGCAATTATCAGGACTACGAGCAGTACTTC,TRBV7-9,-,TRBJ2-7,-
CASSPQQVWAYEQYF,TGTGCCAGCAGCCCCCAACAGGTCTGGGCCTACGAGCAGTACTTC,TRBV9,once,TRBJ2-7,-
CASSAIAGGPSEQFF,TGTGCCAGCTCAGCAATAGCGGGAGGGCCGTCTGAGCAGTTCTTC,TRBV18,-,TRBJ2-1,TRBD2
CASSFRSSGRLGADTQYF,TGTGCCAGCAGTTTCAGGTCTAGCGGGAGGTTGGGCGCAGATACGCAGTATTTT,TRBV28,few,TRBJ2-3,TRBD2
CASSMGSLAGQQETQYF,TGTGCCAGTAGTATGGGAAGTCTAGCGGGGCAGCAAGAGACCCAGTACTTC,TRBV19,-,TRBJ2-5,TRBD2
CASSFSGGDQPQHF,TGTGCCAGCAGCTTTTCAGGGGGCGATCAGCCCCAGCATTTT,TRBV7-2,-,TRBJ1-5,TRBD1
CASSRSSGRKNTEAFF,TGTGCCAGCAGCCGCAGTTCCGGGAGGAAAAACACTGAAGCTTTCTTT,TRBV3-1/TRBV3-2,-,TRBJ1-1,-
CASSLGGFEQYF,TGTGCCAGCAGCTTAGGAGGGTTCGAGCAGTACTTC,TRBV11-2,-,TRBJ2-7,-
CASSWTGLGQPQHF,TGTGCCAGCAGTTGGACAGGGTTGGGTCAGCCCCAGCATTTT,TRBV27,-,TRBJ1-5,TRBD1
CASMKESPPYGYTF,TGTGCCAGCATGAAGGAGTCACCTCCCTATGGCTACACCTTC,TRBV6-5,-,TRBJ1-2,-
CATSRDAPSYEQYF,TGTGCCACCAGCAGAGACGCGCCCTCCTACGAGCAGTACTTC,TRBV15,-,TRBJ2-7,-
CASSLGTGLAGELFF,TGTGCCAGCAGCTTAGGGACAGGGCTCGCCGGGGAGCTGTTTTTT,TRBV7-8,-,TRBJ2-2,TRBD1